A selection of T cell receptor beta chains follows, all from one sample in a study of T cell responses to AZD1222 COVID-19 vaccine. TCRdb's copy holds only in-frame clones and misses some; the assay was immunoSEQ multiplex PCR. This sample carries around 88,000 clones, 70% to 90% of them seen once, and the ten largest clones take 10%. This material consisted of peripheral blood, taken on day 0 of MenACWY control vaccination. The receptors stem from an adult in good health. Each CDR3 is given with its conserved first and last residue. D genes are given only for firm matches. Rows give clone size only sometimes, using once, few, many, or a class for an expanded clone.

j_call d_call v_call clone_size cdr3_aa cdr3_nt
TRBJ1-4 TRBD1 TRBV4-2 NA CASSQDARTGGEKLFF TGTGCCAGCAGCCAAGATGCCAGGACAGGGGGCGAAAAACTGTTTTTT
TRBJ2-1 NA TRBV7-8 once CASSLRVEQFF TGTGCCAGCAGCCTCCGGGTCGAGCAGTTCTTC
TRBJ1-6 TRBD1 TRBV9 NA CASSVEGAGGTSPLHF TGTGCCAGCAGCGTAGAGGGGGCAGGGGGCACTTCACCCCTCCACTTT
TRBJ1-6 NA TRBV6-5 NA CASSYSRAGNSPLHF TGTGCCAGCAGTTACTCAAGGGCAGGCAATTCACCCCTCCACTTT
TRBJ2-3 NA TRBV7-2 NA CASSSRDSIRSDTQYF TGTGCCAGCAGCTCCCGGGACTCCATCCGCTCAGATACGCAGTATTTT
TRBJ2-3 TRBD2 TRBV19 NA CASSILLAGGQDTQYF TGTGCCAGTAGTATCCTCCTAGCGGGGGGGCAAGATACGCAGTATTTT
TRBJ2-5 TRBD2 TRBV10-3 NA CAISDASGGLGTQYF TGTGCCATCAGTGACGCTAGCGGGGGTTTGGGGACCCAGTACTTC
TRBJ1-4 TRBD1 TRBV28 NA CASSSGQGLFF TGTGCCAGCAGTTCCGGACAGGGACTGTTTTTT
TRBJ2-1 NA TRBV5-4 NA CASSLPGLLNSYNEQFF TGTGCCAGCAGCTTGCCGGGATTACTAAACTCCTACAATGAGCAGTTCTTC
TRBJ1-5 TRBD1 TRBV10-3 NA CAISQGAYNQPQHF TGTGCCATCAGTCAGGGGGCTTACAATCAGCCCCAGCATTTT
TRBJ1-1 NA TRBV7-2 once CASSRMAQNTEAFF TGTGCCAGCAGCAGGATGGCCCAGAACACTGAAGCTTTCTTT
TRBJ1-1 NA TRBV29-1 NA CSVCQGKGTEAFF TGCAGCGTTTGTCAGGGTAAGGGCACTGAAGCTTTCTTT
TRBJ1-4 TRBD1 TRBV7-8 NA CASSLIMTGRGEKLFF TGTGCCAGCAGCTTGATCATGACAGGGAGAGGTGAAAAACTGTTTTTT
TRBJ1-1 TRBD1 TRBV20-1 few CSDAGGLRAFF TGCAGTGACGCAGGGGGGCTGAGAGCTTTCTTT
TRBJ1-5 NA TRBV30 NA CAWGTTGPGNQPQHF TGTGCCTGGGGTACAACCGGTCCGGGCAATCAGCCCCAGCATTTT
TRBJ1-1 TRBD1 TRBV7-2 NA CASSLNRGATEAFF TGTGCCAGCAGCTTAAACAGGGGGGCCACTGAAGCTTTCTTT
TRBJ1-6 TRBD1 TRBV19 NA CASSTSTGNDSPLHF TGTGCCAGTAGTACCTCGACAGGGAACGATTCACCCCTCCACTTT
TRBJ2-2 NA TRBV7-3 NA CASSSRAGANTGELFF TGTGCCAGCAGTTCTAGGGCAGGGGCGAACACCGGGGAGCTGTTTTTT
TRBJ1-4 NA TRBV12-5 NA CASGSNLGINEKLFF TGTGCTAGTGGTTCGAACCTGGGGATAAATGAAAAACTGTTTTTT
TRBJ1-3 NA TRBV7-9 NA CASSPLKGESGNTIYF TGTGCCAGCAGCCCTTTAAAGGGAGAGTCTGGAAACACCATATATTTT
TRBJ1-1 NA TRBV5-6 NA CASSRTMNTEAFF TGTGCCAGCAGCCGGACTATGAACACTGAAGCTTTCTTT
TRBJ1-2 NA TRBV28 NA CASSQDAQVFGYGYTF TGTGCCAGCAGTCAAGACGCACAGGTGTTTGGCTATGGCTACACCTTC
TRBJ2-1 NA TRBV28 NA CASSTQRNEQFF TGTGCCAGCAGTACGCAGCGAAATGAGCAGTTCTTC
TRBJ1-5 NA TRBV27 NA CASSPYSNQPQHF TGTGCCAGCAGTCCATATAGCAATCAGCCCCAGCATTTT
TRBJ2-7 TRBD1 TRBV7-9 NA CASSGQGYEQYF TGTGCCAGCAGCGGACAGGGGTACGAGCAGTACTTC
TRBJ1-5 NA TRBV24-1 once CATSVDGNQPQHF TGTGCCACCAGTGTTGATGGGAATCAGCCCCAGCATTTT
TRBJ2-7 TRBD2 TRBV5-1 NA CASSAGTSGYEQYF TGCGCCAGCAGCGCCGGGACTAGTGGGTACGAGCAGTACTTC
TRBJ2-7 NA TRBV18 NA CASSPASGPAYEQYF TGTGCCAGCTCACCAGCTTCCGGACCAGCCTACGAGCAGTACTTC
TRBJ1-4 NA TRBV21-1 NA CASSRQNGRWEKLFF TGTGCCAGCAGCAGGCAAAACGGGAGGTGGGAAAAACTGTTTTTT
TRBJ1-1 NA TRBV14 NA CASSQDLDTEAFF TGTGCCAGCAGCCAAGATCTAGACACTGAAGCTTTCTTT
TRBJ2-2 TRBD2 TRBV28 once CASSPRLAGGRTGELFF TGTGCCAGCAGCCCCAGACTAGCGGGGGGGCGTACCGGGGAGCTGTTTTTT
TRBJ1-1 NA TRBV7-2 NA CASSLERVTEAFF TGTGCCAGCAGCTTAGAAAGGGTAACTGAAGCTTTCTTT
TRBJ1-5 NA TRBV7-8 NA CASSWGDGQPQHF TGTGCCAGCAGCTGGGGGGACGGGCAGCCCCAGCATTTT
TRBJ2-7 TRBD1 TRBV5-5 NA CASSRSTGVGGEQYF TGTGCCAGCAGCAGGTCCACAGGGGTGGGTGGCGAGCAGTACTTC
TRBJ1-1 TRBD1 TRBV6-4 NA CASQPGQGLITEAFF TGTGCCAGTCAGCCGGGACAGGGGTTAATCACTGAAGCTTTCTTT
TRBJ2-1 TRBD2 TRBV6-2/TRBV6-3 once CASSSLTSGGLAEQFF TGTGCCAGCAGTTCCCTGACTAGCGGGGGATTGGCTGAGCAGTTCTTC
TRBJ1-3 TRBD1 TRBV29-1 NA CSVKYGQGANTIYF TGCAGCGTAAAATATGGACAGGGGGCGAACACCATATATTTT
TRBJ2-5 NA TRBV4-1 NA CASSQEKGKTQYF TGCGCCAGCAGCCAAGAAAAAGGGAAGACCCAGTACTTC
TRBJ2-2 NA TRBV7-2 NA CASSYGTLHTGELFF TGTGCCAGCAGTTACGGGACTCTTCACACCGGGGAGCTGTTTTTT
TRBJ1-2 NA TRBV5-3 NA CARSLAEGPRGGYTF TGTGCCAGAAGCTTGGCGGAGGGCCCTAGGGGAGGCTACACCTTC
TRBJ1-2 TRBD1 TRBV7-6 once CASSPHQNPGQGYGYTF TGTGCCAGCAGCCCCCACCAGAATCCGGGACAGGGTTATGGCTACACCTTC
TRBJ2-4 NA TRBV4-2 NA CASSQDRAASNIQYF TGTGCCAGCAGCCAAGACAGGGCCGCGTCGAACATTCAGTACTTC
TRBJ2-3 TRBD2 TRBV4-2 NA CASSLTSGVDADTQYF TGTGCCAGCAGCCTGACTAGCGGGGTGGATGCAGATACGCAGTATTTT
TRBJ2-7 TRBD1 TRBV30 NA CAWSPGQGYEQYF TGTGCCTGGAGTCCGGGACAGGGCTACGAGCAGTACTTC
TRBJ1-5 TRBD1 TRBV7-8 NA CASSLRTGGGSNQPQHF TGTGCCAGCAGCTTAAGGACAGGGGGCGGAAGCAATCAGCCCCAGCATTTT
TRBJ1-5 TRBD1 TRBV5-6 once CASSLGGTGGNQPQHF TGTGCCAGCAGCTTGGGTGGTACAGGGGGAAATCAGCCCCAGCATTTT
TRBJ1-1 TRBD1 TRBV5-1 NA CASSLGTGGNAFF TGCGCCAGCAGCTTGGGGACAGGGGGCAACGCTTTCTTT
TRBJ2-2 NA TRBV12-3/TRBV12-4 once CASSFDFAGELFF TGTGCCAGCAGTTTTGATTTCGCCGGGGAGCTGTTTTTT
TRBJ2-5 NA TRBV4-2 NA CASSQDRSETQYF TGTGCCAGCAGCCAAGATCGGTCCGAGACCCAGTACTTC
TRBJ2-7 NA TRBV18 NA CASSPRPTGPREYEQYF TGTGCCAGCTCACCACGTCCGACAGGCCCCCGGGAGTACGAGCAGTACTTC
TRBJ1-1 TRBD1 TRBV10-3 NA CAISSGQGQNTEAFF TGTGCCATCAGTAGCGGACAGGGACAGAACACTGAAGCTTTCTTT
TRBJ1-5 NA TRBV7-2 NA CASSTTVSNQPQHF TGTGCCAGCAGCACGACAGTTAGCAATCAGCCCCAGCATTTT